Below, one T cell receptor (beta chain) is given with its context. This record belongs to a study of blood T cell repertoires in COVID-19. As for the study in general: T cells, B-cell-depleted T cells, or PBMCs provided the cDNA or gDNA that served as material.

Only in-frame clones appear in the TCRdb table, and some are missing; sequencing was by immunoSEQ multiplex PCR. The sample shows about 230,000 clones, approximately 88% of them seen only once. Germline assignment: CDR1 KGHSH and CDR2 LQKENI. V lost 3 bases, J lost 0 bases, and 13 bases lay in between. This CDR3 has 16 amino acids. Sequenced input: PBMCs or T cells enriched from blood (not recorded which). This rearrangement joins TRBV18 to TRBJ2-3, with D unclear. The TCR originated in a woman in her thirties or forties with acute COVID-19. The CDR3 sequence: CASSPAVEVSTDTQYF. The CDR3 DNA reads TGTGCCAGCTCACCGGCGGTCGAGGTCAGCACAGATACGCAGTATTTT.